These 17 T cell receptor beta chains were sequenced from one sample in a study of spatial heterogeneity in lung cancer (dated by TCRdb to the late 2010s). These receptors have no known antigen. Sample time point, as interpreted from the label and publication: sample taken at primary tumor resection. Findings and caveats that apply to the study as a whole: A correlation was observed between the number of expanded intratumoral alpha and beta TCRs and the tumor nonsynonymous mutation count.

The library was prepared using 5' RACE. Sequencing used a NextSeq 500. The public sequencing data were trimmed at Q25 with fastp and processed into clonotypes with MiXCR by TCRdb, which kept only in-frame beta chains. A single entry per CDR3 protein holds the most common genes and DNA from its merged rows. The sample table lists about 12,000 distinct CDR3 sequences, 5.1% of them with a count of one. The ten top clones hold approximately 25% of the sample. Here the sequenced sample was lung tumor tissue, taken at surgery. The receptors come from a male donor with early-stage non-small cell lung cancer.

This clonotype was seen many times. This beta chain is an off-target read within a library intended for alpha chains, so its frequency means little. The rearrangement links TRBV20-1 to TRBJ2-7; D perhaps matches TRBD2 (5 bases). V was cut by 1 base and J by 3 bases, with 10 bases left in between. Per germline, CDR1 DFQATT and CDR2 SNEGSKA (reference sequence). The CDR3 has 13 residues. CDR3 sequence reads: CSARVGGYYEQYF. The CDR3 bases are TGCAGTGCTAGAGTAGGAGGCTACTACGAGCAGTACTTC.

The sample holds a few counts of this clonotype. Within a library made for alpha chains, this beta chain is off target, and its count is uninformative. The rearrangement uses TRBV10-1 and TRBJ2-1, with D unclear. The germline CDR1 and CDR2 sequences are WNHNN and SYGVQD (reference sequence). The CDR3 is made up of 13 amino acids. V lost 5 bases and J lost 1, with 6 bases in between. The CDR3 spells CASSKESYNEQFF. The CDR3 bases are TGCGCCAGCAGTAAAGAGTCCTACAATGAGCAGTTCTTC.

Within the sample, this clonotype is medium-sized. Found in a library prepared for alpha chains, this beta chain is an off-target read, and its abundance has little meaning. The chain is built from TRBV4-1 and TRBJ2-3; the D gene is possibly TRBD2 (5 bases). Germline lookup yields CDR1 MGHRA and CDR2 YSYEKL. The CDR3 is 18 residues long. The V and J ends lost 2 bases and 0 bases respectively, with 18 bases between them. The DNA for the CDR3 is TGCGCCAGCAGCCAAAGAGGGCCCCGGTACTCAAGCACAGATACGCAGTATTTT. Encoded protein: CASSQRGPRYSSTDTQYF.

This clonotype was seen repeatedly, ten times or more. Since the library was made to target alpha chains, this beta chain is a stray read and its abundance is not meaningful. This chain joins TRBV5-1 and TRBJ2-6; unclear D gene. CDR1 SGHRS and CDR2 YFSETQ come from the germline V gene. The V gene lost 1 base and the J gene lost 4 bases, with 15 bases spanning the gap. This CDR3 comprises 17 residues. The CDR3 DNA reads TGCGCCAGCAGCTTGTTATTATCCGCCGGCGGGGCCAACGTCCTGACTTTC. This gives the protein CASSLLLSAGGANVLTF. Full variable domain (outside the CDR3, taken from reference TRBV5-1 and TRBJ2-6): KAGVTQTPRYLIKTRGQQVTLSCSPISGHRSVSWYQQTPGQGLQFLFEYFSETQRNKGNFPGRFSGRQFSNSRSEMNVSTLELGDSALYLCASSLLLSAGGANVLTFGAGSRLTVL.

A few counts support this clonotype. Found in a library prepared for alpha chains, this beta chain is an off-target read, and its abundance has little meaning. CDR3 residues: CASSPRDRGAYGYTF. The CDR3 bases are TGTGCCAGCAGCCCCCGGGACAGGGGGGCTTATGGCTACACCTTC. The rearrangement links TRBV7-2 to TRBJ1-2; 11 nucleotides agree with TRBD1. The V gene's germline CDR1 is SGHTA and CDR2 FQGNSA. Germline trimming cut 5 bases from V and 5 bases from J; bases unmatched to any gene: 7. The CDR3 length is 15 residues.

Concerning this clonotype: Because this beta chain is a stray read in a library intended to capture alpha chains, its abundance should not be given much weight. The chain uses TRBV2 and TRBJ2-7; D possibly corresponds to TRBD2 (6 bases). This CDR3 is 14 amino acids long. Per the germline V gene, CDR1 is SNHLY and CDR2 is FYNNEI. Trimming took 7 bases from V and 0 from J, leaving 13 bases between them. The CDR3 nucleotides are TGTGCCAGCAAAGGGGACGGGGGCTCCTACGAGCAGTACTTC. The encoded protein is CASKGDGGSYEQYF.

This clonotype showed up many times. A library prepared for alpha chains yielded this beta chain as an off-target read; its size is of little meaning. J is TRBJ1-5 and V is TRBV6-2 or TRBV6-3; D is ambiguous. Looked up from germline, CDR1 is MNHEY and CDR2 is SVGEGT. V lost 2 bases, J lost 2 bases, and 4 bases lay in between. This CDR3 is 13 amino acids long. Here the CDR3 DNA reads TGTGCCAGCAGTTACGGACGCAATCAGCCCCAGCATTTT. Its translation: CASSYGRNQPQHF.

This clonotype was seen at least ten times. As an off-target read in a library built for alpha chains, this beta chain has a frequency of little significance. The chain carries TRBV5-1 and TRBJ1-1; 12 nucleotides align to TRBD1. Germline trimming cut 4 bases from V and 4 bases from J; bases unmatched to any gene: 11. Germline lookup yields CDR1 SGHRS and CDR2 YFSETQ. CDR3 length: 17 residues. The CDR3 nucleotides are TGCGCCAGCAGCCGGGGTACCGGGACAGGGGGCGGCACTGAAGCTTTCTTT. This codes for CASSRGTGTGGGTEAFF.

This clonotype occurred many times. Because the library targeted alpha chains, this beta chain is an off-target read whose size means little. CDR3 protein: CASSFWTGFNYEQYF. CDR3 nucleotides: TGTGCCAGCAGCTTTTGGACAGGGTTTAACTACGAGCAGTACTTC. This chain connects TRBV7-9 to TRBJ2-7; TRBD1 matches 8 bases. CDR1 is SEHNR and CDR2 is FQNEAQ in the germline V gene (reference sequence). Trimming took 3 bases from V and 3 from J; bases not matched to a gene: 7. This CDR3 is built from 15 residues.

This clonotype was detected ten times or more. Within a library made for alpha chains, this beta chain is off target, and its count is uninformative. The chain has TRBV20-1 and TRBJ2-1; D call uncertain. The CDR3 contains 14 residues. Deletions cut 5 bases from V and 3 bases from J, with 14 bases between. Germline-derived CDR1 and CDR2 are DFQATT and SNEGSKA (reference sequence). The CDR3 DNA sequence: TGCAGTGCTCAGGTTTCAGGCTACTACAATGAGCAGTTCTTC. Amino acids: CSAQVSGYYNEQFF.

This clonotype has ten or more counts. Within a library made for alpha chains, this beta chain is off target, and its count is uninformative. This rearrangement joins TRBV2 to TRBJ2-3; TRBD2 agrees at 10 bases. Germline V CDR1 and CDR2: SNHLY, FYNNEI. The V and J ends lost 0 bases and 3 bases, in that order; junction bases with no gene match: 9. The CDR3 runs 18 residues. The CDR3 nucleotides are TGTGCCAGCAGTGAAGCCCTAACTAGCGGGGACACTACAGATACGCAGTATTTT. Translating gives CASSEALTSGDTTDTQYF.

There are many counts of this clonotype. In a library made to pick up alpha chains, this beta chain is a stray read with a size that means little. The rearrangement links TRBV6-1 to TRBJ2-1; 7 positions agree with TRBD1. J was trimmed by 6 bases and V by 8 bases; bases with no gene match: 7. The CDR3 is 13 residues long. Per germline, CDR1 MNHNS and CDR2 SASEGT. In DNA form, the CDR3 reads TGTGCCAGCGGGCACAGGGGCGGCAATGAGCAGTTCTTC. Translated, it gives CASGHRGGNEQFF.

This clonotype showed up just a few times. The library was built for alpha chains, so this beta chain is an off-target read and its size means little. CDR3 sequence (DNA): TGTGCCAGCGGGTTGACAGGACGCGATACGCAGTATTTT. This translates into CASGLTGRDTQYF. This chain joins TRBV6-6 and TRBJ2-3; D is possibly TRBD1 (6 bases). Germline values: CDR1 MNHNY, CDR2 SVGAGI (reference sequence). The germline V and J ends were trimmed by 8 bases and 6 bases, with 15 bases remaining between them. The CDR3 extends over 13 amino acids.

Notes on this clonotype: A read error may be the cause here, since a much bigger clone is one base away. A library made for alpha chains picked up this beta chain off target, so its size means little. The chain couples TRBV29-1 to TRBJ1-4, with a tentative D call TRBD1 (6 bases). The germline V gene encodes CDR1 SQVTM and CDR2 ANQGSEA. The CDR3 sequence is 12 residues long. This chain's CDR3 is CSVWTVNEKLSF. In nucleotides, the CDR3 is TGCAGCGTTTGGACAGTTAATGAAAAACTGTCTTTT.

Details on this clonotype: The library was prepared for alpha chains; this beta chain is a stray read, so its frequency means little. The V gene is TRBV5-1, the J gene TRBJ2-4; D call uncertain. The CDR3 runs 17 residues. CDR1 is SGHRS and CDR2 is YFSETQ in the germline V gene. Deletions cut 0 bases from V and 0 bases from J, with 13 bases between. The CDR3 nucleotides read TGCGCCAGCAGCTTGGGGCAAGCGTCCACAGCCAAAAACATTCAGTACTTC. Translated, it gives CASSLGQASTAKNIQYF.

This clonotype was detected ten times or more. Since it is a stray read in a library aimed at alpha chains, this beta chain has a size that is not meaningful. The chain carries TRBV27 and TRBJ1-2; D gene ambiguous. Trimming cost V 5 bases and J 1 base, with 17 bases left between them. The CDR3 loop spans 16 amino acids. Germline V gives CDR1 MNHEY, CDR2 SMNVEV (reference sequence). The CDR3: CASSHGPPDFNYGYTF. As DNA, the CDR3 is TGTGCCAGCAGTCACGGACCGCCGGACTTTAACTATGGCTACACCTTC.

This clonotype has ten or more counts. This beta chain appears as a stray read in a library generated for alpha chains; its size is not informative. The J gene is TRBJ1-4, the V gene TRBV2; D might be TRBD1 (6 bases). The CDR3 has 14 residues. The V and J ends lost 3 bases and 5 bases respectively, with 10 bases between them. CDR1 is SNHLY and CDR2 is FYNNEI in the germline V gene. The CDR3 reads CASSDRTVNEKLFF. The CDR3, as DNA: TGTGCCAGCAGTGACAGGACAGTCAATGAAAAACTGTTTTTT.